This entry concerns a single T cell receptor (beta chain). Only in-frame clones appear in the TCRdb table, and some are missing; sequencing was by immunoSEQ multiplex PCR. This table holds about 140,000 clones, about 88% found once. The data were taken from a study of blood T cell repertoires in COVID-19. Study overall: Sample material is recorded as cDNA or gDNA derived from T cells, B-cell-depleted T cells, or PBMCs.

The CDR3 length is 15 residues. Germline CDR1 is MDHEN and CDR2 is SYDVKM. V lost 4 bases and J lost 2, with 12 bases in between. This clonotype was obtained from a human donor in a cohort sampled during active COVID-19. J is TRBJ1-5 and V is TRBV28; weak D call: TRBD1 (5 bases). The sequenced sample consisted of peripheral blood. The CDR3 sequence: CASSSGTGGNQPQHF. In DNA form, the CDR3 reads TGTGCCAGCAGTTCCGGGACGGGAGGCAATCAGCCCCAGCATTTT.